This T cell receptor (beta chain) was captured by sequencing in a study of blood T cell repertoires in COVID-19. Whole-study context: Sites in the United States, Italy and Spain provided acute and convalescent COVID-19 samples.

Libraries were prepared by immunoSEQ multiplex PCR; TCRdb keeps only in-frame clonotypes and omits some of them. The repertoire has fewer than 150,000 clones, around 88% of them found once; the top ten carry 25% to 30%. This CDR3 is built from 15 residues. The trim removed 5 bases at V and 0 bases at J, leaving 4 bases unmatched. Germline V gene sequence: CDR1 SGHTA, CDR2 FQGNSA. The genes are TRBV7-2 and TRBJ2-7, with TRBD1 matching 10 bases. The receptor was isolated from a human donor in a cohort sampled during active COVID-19. Material for sequencing was peripheral blood. The CDR3 DNA follows: TGTGCCAGCAGCGGATGGACAGGGGGCTCCTACGAGCAGTACTTC. This translates into CASSGWTGGSYEQYF.